One T cell receptor (beta chain) is described in this entry. This record belongs to a study of control samples from healthy donors and cancer patients. Clones were sequenced by immunoSEQ multiplex PCR, and TCRdb holds only the in-frame ones, with some missing. The data contain fewer than 300,000 clones, around 79% of them seen just once; the ten biggest clones take up 13%. The receptor comes from a woman between 55 and 75 years old with lung cancer. The sample taken for sequencing was PBMCs.

CDR3 loop: CASSPRVNYGYTF. The CDR3 region has the DNA TGTGCCAGCAGCCCCAGGGTGAACTATGGCTACACCTTC. The chain has TRBV6-6 and TRBJ1-2; the D gene is possibly TRBD1 (5 bases). This CDR3 spans 13 amino acids. The V gene's germline CDR1 is MNHNY and CDR2 SVGAGI (reference sequence). V dropped 6 bases and J dropped 2 bases, with 10 bases sitting between them.